This T cell receptor (beta chain) was documented in a study of T cells after yellow fever vaccination (dated by TCRdb to the late 2010s). For the study in its entirety: Libraries from fractions with low cell numbers were prepared with the SMART-Seq v4 Ultra Low Input RNA kit. Two healthy male donors, one aged 18 to 30 and one aged 30 to 40 years, made up the cohort. Bulk TCR alpha and beta repertoires were sequenced longitudinally to track T-cell clones before and after primary and booster YFV17D yellow fever vaccination. Blood was collected at multiple timepoints before and after primary and secondary immunization, and bulk PBMC replicates and cell subsets were isolated.

Summary of the overall study and its limitations: A small fraction of clonotypes appeared in both the CD4 and CD8 compartments, likely as a result of convergent recombination. Most clones expanded after primary vaccination were re-detected after the booster (96% of CD4 and approximately 85% of CD8), suggesting broad memory maintenance. Only a couple of donors were included in the study, so the extent to which the findings can be generalized is limited. Because abundant contaminating clonotypes from the bulk population could be contained in FACS-sorted repertoires, computational filtering was required. Compared with the primary T-cell response, the secondary T-cell response was faster but weaker, reaching its peak on day 5 rather than on day 15.

TCR cDNA was made using 5'RACE template switching, a step that added a universal primer site and unique molecular identifiers. cDNA synthesis was primed from both the TCR alpha and TCR beta constant segments. Library amplification used two PCR steps, and the second PCR step added sample barcodes and sequencing adapters. Libraries were sequenced on Illumina HiSeq 2500 (2x100 bp) or NovaSeq (2x150 bp). The study's processing was this. MIGEC was used to demultiplex reads and collapse the reads into UMI consensus sequences, and MiXCR was used for V(D)J alignment. Vaccine-responding clonotypes were defined with edgeR using replicate PBMC samples, requiring FDR below 0.01 and a log2 fold change above 5 up to day 15. Bulk clonotypes were assigned CD4 or CD8 identity according to which sequenced CD4 or CD8 repertoire held them at higher abundance. TCRdb cleaned the public reads at Q25 with fastp, built clones with MiXCR and kept in-frame beta chains. Rows are combined by CDR3 protein, so each entry shows the most common genes and DNA. The authors' filters were not applied to this entry. A total of about 140,000 distinct CDR3 sequences appear in this sample, roughly 8% of them only once. Around 0.73% of the sample goes to the ten largest clones.

This clonotype was detected many times. What antigen it recognizes has not been identified. Base-call qualities are not available, and no considerably larger clone is one nucleotide away. The germline V gene supplies CDR1 SGHRS and CDR2 YFSETQ. The germline V end is reduced by 4 bases and the J end by 2 bases; junction bases left unmatched: 4. The CDR3 numbers 15 residues from cysteine through phenylalanine. The entry retains the CDR3 DNA only, 45 bases that are in frame from base 1. What the treatment or condition label conveys for this sample: live attenuated yellow fever vaccine strain. PBMCs were isolated from peripheral blood using a standard Ficoll-Paque protocol. CD4 and CD8 T-cell fractions were isolated with Dynabeads CD4 and CD8 positive selection kits. TriZol was used to extract RNA from bulk PBMCs, from CD4 and CD8 fractions, and from dextramer-positive and dextramer-negative fractions.

The material was CD4+ T cells sorted from PBMCs, obtained 5 days after the yellow fever booster vaccination. This receptor chain uses TRBV5-1 and TRBJ2-2; 8 central nucleotides agree with TRBD2. The sequence derives from a man aged 30 to 45 who received the YFV17D yellow fever vaccine. CDR3 sequence: CASSQLAVNTGELFF. The DNA sequence is as follows: TGCGCCAGCAGCCAACTAGCGGTAAACACCGGGGAGCTGTTTTTT. Beyond the CDR3, the reference TRBV5-1 and TRBJ2-2 genes provide the residues; the full variable domain reads: KAGVTQTPRYLIKTRGQQVTLSCSPISGHRSVSWYQQTPGQGLQFLFEYFSETQRNKGNFPGRFSGRQFSNSRSEMNVSTLELGDSALYLCASSQLAVNTGELFFGEGSRLTVL.